Only a few counts were recorded for the clone carrying this T cell receptor (beta chain). Its antigen is as yet unknown. The table came from immunoSEQ multiplex PCR; TCRdb's copy has only in-frame clones and leaves some out. Here the sample spans a few hundred thousand clones, 97% being singletons. The data were obtained in a study of shared clonotypes between healthy human individuals. The study, taken as a whole, reports: Among donors, sharing of clonotypes was expected to be affected by sequencing depth.

The CDR3 length is 12 residues. Trimming took off 7 bases at V and 4 bases at J, with 10 bases between the two ends. Germline lookup yields CDR1 SNHLY and CDR2 FYNNEI. The chain is built from TRBV2 and TRBJ1-2; unclear D gene. The sequence came from a woman aged 25 to 39 in good health. Sequencing was carried out using naive CD4+ T cells sorted from blood. Subset noted: CD45RA+ positively selected. DNA of the CDR3: TGTGCCAGCAAGGTTTACGGCTATGGCTACACCTTC. This encodes CASKVYGYGYTF.